One and the same sample provided the 23 T cell receptor beta chains below, sequenced in a study of cytomegalovirus exposure and HLA in healthy donors. Use of 60 Vbeta and 13 Jbeta primers characterized the PCR. The repertoire was sequenced with immunoSEQ multiplex PCR; TCRdb's copy has only in-frame clones and lacks some. This table holds about 70,000 clones, 65% to 80% found once. The specimen sequenced was PBMCs. The receptors come from a man between 35 and 55 years old in good health and CMV-seropositive.

The CDR3 spells CASRKTPRDQETQYF. The CDR3 DNA is TGTGCCAGCAGGAAGACCCCCAGGGACCAAGAGACCCAGTACTTC. The V call is TRBV2, the J call TRBJ2-5; D is possibly TRBD1 (5 bases). CDR1 is SNHLY, CDR2 FYNNEI, per germline. The CDR3 loop spans 15 amino acids. Trimming cost V 6 bases and J 0 bases, with 14 bases left between them.

The CDR3 coding sequence is TGTGCCAGCAGCGTTACTAGCGGGAGGAATAGTGAGCAGTTCTTC. Residues: CASSVTSGRNSEQFF. V is TRBV9 and J is TRBJ2-1; 12 bases agree with TRBD2. The CDR3 spans 15 residues. Germline loops: CDR1 SGDLS, CDR2 YYNGEE. V shed 2 bases and J 9 bases; nucleotides not matched to a gene: 6.

The chain joins TRBV5-1 to TRBJ2-3, with D possibly matching TRBD2 (6 bases). The CDR3 extends over 15 amino acids. Germline lookup yields CDR1 SGHRS and CDR2 YFSETQ. Trimming removed 4 bases at V and 0 bases at J, with 12 bases between. CDR3 sequence (DNA): TGCGCCAGCAGCGGGACTGGGACTAGCACAGATACGCAGTATTTT. As protein: CASSGTGTSTDTQYF.

The chain is built from TRBV29-1 and TRBJ1-2; D may be TRBD1 (5 bases). Germline CDR1 and CDR2: SQVTM and ANQGSEA. The CDR3 is 14 amino acids. V lost 2 bases and J 5 bases, leaving 15 bases between the germline ends. The CDR3 DNA follows: TGCAGCGTTGAACGAGGGACTTGGCCTTATGGCTACACCTTC. Encoded protein: CSVERGTWPYGYTF.

This clone was observed a few times. The chain carries TRBV9 and TRBJ1-1, with 8 nucleotides matching TRBD1. Germline lookup yields CDR1 SGDLS and CDR2 YYNGEE. V gave up 4 bases and J gave up 0 bases; unmatched junction bases: 5. This CDR3 has 15 amino acids. This CDR3 is CASSPRQGMNTEAFF. The CDR3, as DNA: TGTGCCAGCAGCCCCCGACAGGGGATGAACACTGAAGCTTTCTTT.

Regarding this clone: A read error may account for a junction end that differs from germline. V and J are TRBV7-7 and TRBJ2-1; TRBD2 aligns across 9 bases. The CDR3 spans 17 residues. Germline V gene data show CDR1 as SSHAT and CDR2 as FNYEAQ (reference sequence). CDR3 protein: CASSRFGSGSIFNEQFF. The CDR3 nucleotides read TGTGCTAGCAGCAGATTTGGTAGCGGGAGTATCTTCAATGAGCAGTTCTTC.

The chain combines TRBV19 with TRBJ1-6; 8 bases map to TRBD1. The germline CDR1 and CDR2 sequences are LNHDA and SQIVND (reference sequence). V shed 1 base and J 9 bases; nucleotides not matched to a gene: 8. The CDR3 consists of 16 residues. CDR3 sequence: CASSIVGRGQASPLHF. The CDR3 DNA is TGTGCCAGTAGTATAGTGGGCAGGGGGCAGGCTTCACCCCTCCACTTT. The variable domain in full, with the rest retrieved from reference TRBV19 and TRBJ1-6, is DGGITQSPKYLFRKEGQNVTLSCEQNLNHDAMYWYRQDPGQGLRLIYYSQIVNDFQKGDIAEGYSVSREKKESFPLTVTSAQKNPTAFYLCASSIVGRGQASPLHFGNGTRLTVT.

This chain connects TRBV19 to TRBJ1-2; TRBD1 is a possible D gene (6 bases). The CDR3 consists of 13 residues. Trimming cost V 2 bases and J 4 bases, with 8 bases left between them. Germline CDR1 reads LNHDA; CDR2 reads SQIVND (reference sequence). CDR3 protein: CASSILQGYGYTF. The CDR3 nucleotides are TGTGCCAGTAGTATACTACAGGGCTATGGCTACACCTTC.

The chain is built from TRBV7-2 and TRBJ2-7, with TRBD2 matching 14 bases. The germline CDR1 and CDR2 sequences are SGHTA and FQGNSA. V was clipped by 3 bases and J by 2 bases; unmatched bases: 0. The CDR3 consists of 15 residues. The CDR3 protein is CASSLGLAGAYEQYF. In nucleotides, the CDR3 is TGTGCCAGCAGCTTGGGACTAGCGGGGGCCTACGAGCAGTACTTC.

The chain is built from TRBV2 and TRBJ2-5, with D tentatively TRBD1 (6 bases). V lost 6 bases and J lost 9, with 11 bases in between. The CDR3 is 11 amino acids. Germline CDR1 and CDR2: SNHLY and FYNNEI. DNA of the CDR3: TGTGCCAGCAGCGGGGACACTTCCCAGTACTTC. Residues: CASSGDTSQYF.

This clone was detected only a few times. This chain joins TRBV11-3 and TRBJ2-1; a weak D match, TRBD2 (5 bases). Trimming removed 8 bases from V and 8 bases from J, with 13 bases in between. The CDR3 spans 12 residues. Per the germline V gene, CDR1 is SGHNT and CDR2 is YENEEA. Here the CDR3 reads CASLGLEDEQFF. Here the CDR3 DNA reads TGTGCCAGCTTGGGTCTGGAGGATGAGCAGTTCTTC.

The rearrangement uses TRBV19 and TRBJ2-1, with D tentatively TRBD2 (5 bases). The CDR3 has 13 amino acids. Deletions cut 1 base from V and 6 bases from J, with 7 bases between. Germline assignment: CDR1 LNHDA and CDR2 SQIVND (reference sequence). The DNA of the CDR3 is TGTGCCAGTAGTATAGGACTAAGCAATGAGCAGTTCTTC. The encoded protein is CASSIGLSNEQFF.

The gene calls are TRBV29-1 and TRBJ1-2, with 8 bases matching TRBD1. The CDR3 spans 14 residues. Germline V gene sequence: CDR1 SQVTM, CDR2 ANQGSEA. The V segment lost 1 base and the J segment 3 bases; nucleotides outside the gene matches: 4. The CDR3 here is CSVEGDRGYYGYTF. DNA for the CDR3: TGCAGCGTTGAAGGTGACAGGGGATACTATGGCTACACCTTC.

This chain joins TRBV4-2 and TRBJ2-4; a weak D match, TRBD1 (7 bases). Germline V gives CDR1 LGHNA, CDR2 YNFKEQ. With 4 bases removed from V and 0 bases from J, the gap between germline ends came to 22 bases. This CDR3 region has 19 residues. CDR3 bases: TGTGCCAGCAGCCGCGCCGCGGACGCAGGGGGACTAGCCAAAAACATTCAGTACTTC. Its protein is CASSRAADAGGLAKNIQYF.

This clone was detected once. One junction end disagrees with the germline gene, perhaps due to a read error. The genes are TRBV7-7 and TRBJ2-2, with TRBD2 matching 16 bases. Germline V gives CDR1 SSHAT, CDR2 FNYEAQ (reference sequence). The CDR3 has 17 amino acids. CDR3 protein: CASSTGLAGGPTGELFF. DNA for the CDR3: TGTGCTAGCAGCACGGGACTAGCGGGAGGGCCGACCGGGGAGCTGTTTTTT. Supplemented by reference TRBV7-7 and TRBJ2-2, the full variable domain reads GAGVSQSPRYKVTKRGQDVTLRCDPISSHATLYWYQQALGQGPEFLTYFNYEAQPDKSGLPSDRFSAERPEGSISTLTIQRTEQRDSAMYRCASSTGLAGGPTGELFFGEGSRLTVL.

This clone was seen just once. The rearrangement uses TRBV4-1 and TRBJ1-6; D gene ambiguous. Per germline, CDR1 MGHRA and CDR2 YSYEKL. Trimming stripped 0 bases from V and 10 bases from J, with 16 bases between. The CDR3 is 16 residues long. DNA of the CDR3: TGCGCCAGCAGCCAAGATGGTGGCTCACTCAGGTCACCCCTCCACTTT. Translated, it gives CASSQDGGSLRSPLHF.

The chain links TRBV29-1 to TRBJ2-5; TRBD2 matches 8 bases. With V trimmed by 1 base and J by 0 bases, 10 bases remained unmatched. The CDR3 length is 17 residues. Germline loops: CDR1 SQVTM, CDR2 ANQGSEA. CDR3 sequence (DNA): TGCAGCGTTGAAGGCGGGGCGGCTAGCGGGTACCAAGAGACCCAGTACTTC. Amino acids: CSVEGGAASGYQETQYF.

V usage is TRBV30 and J usage is TRBJ2-7; maybe TRBD2 (5 bases). The ends were cut back, 7 bases at V and 2 bases at J, with 15 bases in the middle. The germline V gene encodes CDR1 GTSNPN and CDR2 SVGIG (reference sequence). This CDR3 has 13 residues. The CDR3 is CALDLEYTYEQYF. The CDR3 DNA sequence: TGTGCCTTGGACTTGGAATATACCTACGAGCAGTACTTC.

V and J are TRBV5-1 and TRBJ2-6, with no clear D. Germline assignment: CDR1 SGHRS and CDR2 YFSETQ. The CDR3 sequence is 16 residues long. Trimming removed 2 bases from V and 0 bases from J, with 9 bases in between. CDR3 region: CASSFSASSGANVLTF. The CDR3 DNA is TGCGCCAGCAGCTTCTCGGCTAGCTCTGGGGCCAACGTCCTGACTTTC.

This chain links TRBV7-8 with TRBJ1-5; tentatively, D is TRBD1 (6 bases). This CDR3 spans 18 amino acids. Germline V gene lookup returns CDR1 SGHVS and CDR2 FQNEAQ. V was clipped by 5 bases and J by 7 bases, with 27 bases between them. The chain's CDR3 is CASSGTTYGRQGGQPQHF. In DNA form, the CDR3 reads TGTGCCAGCAGCGGTACTACCTACGGGAGGCAAGGGGGGCAGCCCCAGCATTTT.

V gene TRBV18 combines with J gene TRBJ2-6; tentative D call: TRBD1 (5 bases). V was clipped by 3 bases and J by 1 base, with 13 bases between them. The CDR3 consists of 17 residues. Germline-derived CDR1 and CDR2 are KGHSH and LQKENI. The DNA for the CDR3 is TGTGCCAGCTCACCCCCGACAGAAAAATCTGGGGCCAACGTCCTGACTTTC. Its translation: CASSPPTEKSGANVLTF.

V gene TRBV6-1 combines with J gene TRBJ1-2; TRBD1 agrees at 7 bases. Trimming cost V 6 bases and J 4 bases; bases outside gene matches: 8. The CDR3 runs 14 residues. From germline, CDR1 is MNHNS and CDR2 SASEGT. The CDR3 protein is CASRLLTGFYGYTF. The CDR3 nucleotides read TGTGCCAGCAGACTACTGACAGGGTTCTATGGCTACACCTTC.

The rearrangement links TRBV11-2 to TRBJ1-2; D remains ambiguous. Germline-derived CDR1 and CDR2 are SGHAT and FQNNGV. Between the trimmed V and J ends, which lost 2 bases and 8 bases, there was a span of 9 bases. The CDR3 is 12 residues long. The CDR3 loop reads CASSLSSWGYTF. The DNA for the CDR3 is TGTGCCAGCAGCTTATCCAGTTGGGGCTACACCTTC.